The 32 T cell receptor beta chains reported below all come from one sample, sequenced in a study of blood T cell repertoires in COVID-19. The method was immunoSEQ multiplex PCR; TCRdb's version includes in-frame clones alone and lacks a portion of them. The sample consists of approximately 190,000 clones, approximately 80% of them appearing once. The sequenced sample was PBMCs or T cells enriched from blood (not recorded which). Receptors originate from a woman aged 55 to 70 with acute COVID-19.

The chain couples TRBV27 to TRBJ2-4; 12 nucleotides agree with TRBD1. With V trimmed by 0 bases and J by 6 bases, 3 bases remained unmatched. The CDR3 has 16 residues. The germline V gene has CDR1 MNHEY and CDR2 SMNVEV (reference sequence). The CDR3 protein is CASSLSVGQGANIQYF. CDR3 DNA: TGTGCCAGCAGTTTATCGGTGGGACAGGGGGCAAACATTCAGTACTTC.

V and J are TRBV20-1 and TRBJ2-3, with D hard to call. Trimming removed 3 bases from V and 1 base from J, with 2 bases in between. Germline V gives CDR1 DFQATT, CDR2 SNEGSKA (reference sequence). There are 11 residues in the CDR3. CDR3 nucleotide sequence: TGCAGTGCTAGCGGCACAGATACGCAGTATTTT. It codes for CSASGTDTQYF.

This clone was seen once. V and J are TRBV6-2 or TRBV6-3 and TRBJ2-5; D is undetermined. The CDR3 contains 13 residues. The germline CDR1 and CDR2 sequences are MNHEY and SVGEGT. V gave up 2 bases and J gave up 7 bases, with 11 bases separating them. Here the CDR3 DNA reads TGTGCCAGCAGTTACGAGGCCTATGGGACCCAGTACTTC. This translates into CASSYEAYGTQYF.

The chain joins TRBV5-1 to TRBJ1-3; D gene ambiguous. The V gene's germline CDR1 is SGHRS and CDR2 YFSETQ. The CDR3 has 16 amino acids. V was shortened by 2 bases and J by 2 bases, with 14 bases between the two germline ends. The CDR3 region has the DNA TGCGCCAGCAGCTTCGGAGGGTTTCAGGCTGGAAACACCATATATTTT. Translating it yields CASSFGGFQAGNTIYF.

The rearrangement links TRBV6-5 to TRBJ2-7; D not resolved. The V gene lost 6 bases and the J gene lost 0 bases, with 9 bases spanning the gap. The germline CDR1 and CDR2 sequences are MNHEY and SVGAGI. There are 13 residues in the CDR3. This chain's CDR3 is CASSQTDSYEQYV. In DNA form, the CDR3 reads TGTGCCAGCAGCCAGACTGACTCCTACGAGCAGTACGTC.

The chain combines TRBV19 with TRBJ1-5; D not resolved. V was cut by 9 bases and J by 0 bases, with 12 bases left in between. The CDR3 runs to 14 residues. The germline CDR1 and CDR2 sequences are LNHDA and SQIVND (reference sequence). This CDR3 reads CASGKTNSNQPQHF. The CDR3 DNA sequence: TGTGCCAGCGGAAAGACAAATAGCAATCAGCCCCAGCATTTT.

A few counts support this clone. CDR3 amino acids: CASSPGQALYNSPLHF. The DNA for the CDR3 is TGTGCCAGCAGCCCAGGACAGGCTTTGTATAATTCACCCCTCCACTTT. The chain combines TRBV9 with TRBJ1-6; the match to TRBD1 covers 7 bases. This CDR3 contains 16 residues. Germline CDR1 reads SGDLS; CDR2 reads YYNGEE. Losses at the gene ends were 4 bases for V and 4 bases for J; bases not matched to a gene: 8.

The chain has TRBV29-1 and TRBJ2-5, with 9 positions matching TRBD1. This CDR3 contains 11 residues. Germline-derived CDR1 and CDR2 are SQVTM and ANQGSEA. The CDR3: CSDRGFETQYF. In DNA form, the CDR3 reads TGCAGTGACAGGGGGTTCGAGACCCAGTACTTC.

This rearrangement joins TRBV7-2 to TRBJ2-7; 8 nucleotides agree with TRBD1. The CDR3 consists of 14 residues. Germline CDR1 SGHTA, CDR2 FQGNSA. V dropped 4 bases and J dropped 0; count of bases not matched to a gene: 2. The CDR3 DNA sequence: TGTGCCAGCAGCTCAGGGGGCAGCTCCTACGAGCAGTACTTC. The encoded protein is CASSSGGSSYEQYF. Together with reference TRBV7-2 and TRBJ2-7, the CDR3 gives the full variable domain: GAGVSQSPSNKVTEKGKDVELRCDPISGHTALYWYRQSLGQGLEFLIYFQGNSAPDKSGLPSDRFSAERTGGSVSTLTIQRTQQEDSAVYLCASSSGGSSYEQYFGPGTRLTVT.

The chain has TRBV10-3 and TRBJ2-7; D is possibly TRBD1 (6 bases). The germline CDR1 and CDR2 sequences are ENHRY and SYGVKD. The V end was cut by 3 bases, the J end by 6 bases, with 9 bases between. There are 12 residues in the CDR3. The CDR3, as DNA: TGTGCCATCAGTGAACGGACAGTCGAGCAGTACTTC. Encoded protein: CAISERTVEQYF.

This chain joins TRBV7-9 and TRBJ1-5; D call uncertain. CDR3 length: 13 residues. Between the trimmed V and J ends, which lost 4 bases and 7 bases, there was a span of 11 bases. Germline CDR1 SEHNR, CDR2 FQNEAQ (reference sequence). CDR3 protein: CASSSLIAQPQHF. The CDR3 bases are TGTGCCAGCAGCTCCTTAATAGCCCAGCCCCAGCATTTT.

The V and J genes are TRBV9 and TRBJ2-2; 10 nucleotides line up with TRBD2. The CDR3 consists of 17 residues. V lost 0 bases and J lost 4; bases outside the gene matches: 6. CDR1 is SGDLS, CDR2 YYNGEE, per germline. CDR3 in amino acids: CASSVAPLAGATGELFF. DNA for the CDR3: TGTGCCAGCAGCGTAGCCCCCCTAGCGGGGGCCACCGGGGAGCTGTTTTTT. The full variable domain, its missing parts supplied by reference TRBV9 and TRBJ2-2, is DSGVTQTPKHLITATGQRVTLRCSPRSGDLSVYWYQQSLDQGLQFLIQYYNGEERAKGNILERFSAQQFPDLHSELNLSSLELGDSALYFCASSVAPLAGATGELFFGEGSRLTVL.

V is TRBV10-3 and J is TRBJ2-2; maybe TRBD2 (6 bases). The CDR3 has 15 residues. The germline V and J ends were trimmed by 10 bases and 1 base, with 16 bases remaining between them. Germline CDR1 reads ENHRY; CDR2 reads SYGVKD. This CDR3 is CATNQGLLNTGELFF. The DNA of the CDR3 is TGTGCCACCAACCAGGGACTGCTGAACACCGGGGAGCTGTTTTTT.

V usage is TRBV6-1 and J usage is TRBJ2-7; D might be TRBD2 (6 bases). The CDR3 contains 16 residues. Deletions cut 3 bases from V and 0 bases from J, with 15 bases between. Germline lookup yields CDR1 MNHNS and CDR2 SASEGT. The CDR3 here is CASSDGVADSSYEQYF. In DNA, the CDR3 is TGTGCCAGCAGTGATGGAGTAGCGGATAGCTCCTACGAGCAGTACTTC.

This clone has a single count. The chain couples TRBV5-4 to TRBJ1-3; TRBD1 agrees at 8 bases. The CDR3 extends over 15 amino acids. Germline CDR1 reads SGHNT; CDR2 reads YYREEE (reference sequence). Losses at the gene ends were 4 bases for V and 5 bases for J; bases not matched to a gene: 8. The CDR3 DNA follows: TGTGCCAGCAGCGGACCCGGACAGGGTAGAAACACCATATATTTT. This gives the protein CASSGPGQGRNTIYF.

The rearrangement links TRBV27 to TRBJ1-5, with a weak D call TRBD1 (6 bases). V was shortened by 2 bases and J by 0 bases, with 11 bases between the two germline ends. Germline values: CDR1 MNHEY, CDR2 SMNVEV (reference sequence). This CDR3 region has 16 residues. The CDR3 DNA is TGTGCCAGCAGTTTAGGCAGGGGCTATAGCAATCAGCCCCAGCATTTT. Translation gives CASSLGRGYSNQPQHF.

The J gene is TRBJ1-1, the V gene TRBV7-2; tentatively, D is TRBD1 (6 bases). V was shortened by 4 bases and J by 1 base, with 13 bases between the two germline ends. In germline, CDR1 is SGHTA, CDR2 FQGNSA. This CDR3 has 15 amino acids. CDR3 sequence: CASSSQGFTNTEAFF. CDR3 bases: TGTGCCAGCAGCTCGCAGGGGTTTACGAACACTGAAGCTTTCTTT. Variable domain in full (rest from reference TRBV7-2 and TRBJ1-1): GAGVSQSPSNKVTEKGKDVELRCDPISGHTALYWYRQSLGQGLEFLIYFQGNSAPDKSGLPSDRFSAERTGGSVSTLTIQRTQQEDSAVYLCASSSQGFTNTEAFFGQGTRLTVV.

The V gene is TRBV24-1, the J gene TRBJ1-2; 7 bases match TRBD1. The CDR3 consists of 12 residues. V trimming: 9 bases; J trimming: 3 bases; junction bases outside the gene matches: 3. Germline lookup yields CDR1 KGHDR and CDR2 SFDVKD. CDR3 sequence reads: CATGDSDYGYTF. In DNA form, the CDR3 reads TGTGCCACCGGGGACAGTGACTATGGCTACACCTTC.

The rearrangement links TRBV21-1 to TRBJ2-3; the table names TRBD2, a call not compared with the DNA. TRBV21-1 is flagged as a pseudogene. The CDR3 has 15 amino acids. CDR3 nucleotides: TGTGCCAGCAGCAAAGCCGGGGTACTAGGAGATACGCAGTATTTT. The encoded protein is CASSKAGVLGDTQYF.

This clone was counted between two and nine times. CDR3 sequence (DNA): TGTGCCAGCTCACGAGGTCCCTCTGGGGCCAACGTCCTGACTTTC. Translation: CASSRGPSGANVLTF. The rearrangement joins TRBV18 to TRBJ2-6; D not certain. Germline CDR1 KGHSH, CDR2 LQKENI. The CDR3 has 15 residues. The germline V and J ends were trimmed by 4 bases and 0 bases, with 7 bases remaining between them.

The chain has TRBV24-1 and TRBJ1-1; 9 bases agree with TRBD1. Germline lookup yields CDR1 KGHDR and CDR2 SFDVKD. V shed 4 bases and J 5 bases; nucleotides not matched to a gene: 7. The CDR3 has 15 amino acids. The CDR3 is CATSDPGQGRTEAFF. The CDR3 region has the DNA TGTGCCACCAGTGACCCGGGACAGGGAAGAACTGAAGCTTTCTTT.

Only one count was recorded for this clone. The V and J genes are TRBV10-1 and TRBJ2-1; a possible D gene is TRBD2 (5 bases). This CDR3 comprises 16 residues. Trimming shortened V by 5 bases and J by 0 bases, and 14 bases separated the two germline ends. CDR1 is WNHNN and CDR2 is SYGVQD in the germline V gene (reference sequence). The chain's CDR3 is CASSIGLGSSYNEQFF. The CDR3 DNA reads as TGCGCCAGCAGTATTGGACTGGGAAGCTCCTACAATGAGCAGTTCTTC.

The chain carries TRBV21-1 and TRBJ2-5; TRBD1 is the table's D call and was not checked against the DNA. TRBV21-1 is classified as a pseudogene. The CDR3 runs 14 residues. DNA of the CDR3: TGTGCCAGCAGAACCCCCCGCAGACAAGAGACCCAGTACTTC. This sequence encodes CASRTPRRQETQYF.

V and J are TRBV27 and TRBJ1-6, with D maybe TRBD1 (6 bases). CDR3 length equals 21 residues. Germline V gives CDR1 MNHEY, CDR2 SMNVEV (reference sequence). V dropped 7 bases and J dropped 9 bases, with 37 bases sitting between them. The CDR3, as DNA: TGTGCCAGCACCTCCTTTTTGAGACAGGCTCCTTCGCGTACGCCCAGTTCACCCCTCCACTTT. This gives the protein CASTSFLRQAPSRTPSSPLHF.

The chain's CDR3 is CASSPPGSGGGVNYGYTF. CDR3 DNA sequence: TGTGCCAGCTCACCGCCTGGGAGTGGGGGAGGAGTTAACTATGGCTACACCTTC. This chain connects TRBV18 to TRBJ1-2; weak D call: TRBD1 (5 bases). CDR1 and CDR2 from the germline V gene are KGHSH and LQKENI. Trimming stripped 3 bases from V and 1 base from J, with 21 bases between. The CDR3 loop spans 18 amino acids.

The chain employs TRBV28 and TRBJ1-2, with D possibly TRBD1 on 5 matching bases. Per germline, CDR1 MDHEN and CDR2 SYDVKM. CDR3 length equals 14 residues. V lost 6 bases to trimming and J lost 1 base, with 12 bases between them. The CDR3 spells CASSQTVYNYGYTF. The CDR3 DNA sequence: TGTGCCAGCAGCCAGACAGTTTATAACTATGGCTACACCTTC.

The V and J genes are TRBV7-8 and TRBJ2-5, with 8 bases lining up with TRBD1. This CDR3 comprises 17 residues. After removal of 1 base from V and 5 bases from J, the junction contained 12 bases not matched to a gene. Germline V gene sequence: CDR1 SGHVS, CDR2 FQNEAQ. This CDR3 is CASSLVRQGRQLETQYF. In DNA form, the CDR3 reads TGTGCCAGCAGCTTAGTGAGACAGGGGCGCCAGTTGGAGACCCAGTACTTC.

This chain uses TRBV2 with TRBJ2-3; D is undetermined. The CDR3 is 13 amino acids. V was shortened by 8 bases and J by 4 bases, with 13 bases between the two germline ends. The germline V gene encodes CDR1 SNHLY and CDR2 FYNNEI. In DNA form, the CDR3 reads TGTGCCAGCGGAGAGAGCAGCGCAGATACGCAGTATTTT. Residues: CASGESSADTQYF.

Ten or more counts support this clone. CDR3 in amino acids: CASSYSNIVQRGSYNEQFF. As DNA, the CDR3 is TGTGCCAGCAGTTACTCGAATATAGTCCAGCGGGGCTCCTACAATGAGCAGTTCTTC. V usage is TRBV6-2 or TRBV6-3 and J usage is TRBJ2-1; 7 nucleotides match TRBD2. The CDR3 runs 19 residues. V lost 0 bases and J lost 0; bases outside the gene matches: 11. Germline CDR1 and CDR2: MNHEY and SVGEGT.

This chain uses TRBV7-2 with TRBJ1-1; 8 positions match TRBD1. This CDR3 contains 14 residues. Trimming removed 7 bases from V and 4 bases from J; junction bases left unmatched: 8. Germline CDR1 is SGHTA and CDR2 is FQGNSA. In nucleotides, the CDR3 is TGTGCCAGCACCCCAGGGGGCTCGGGCACTGAAGCTTTCTTT. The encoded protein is CASTPGGSGTEAFF. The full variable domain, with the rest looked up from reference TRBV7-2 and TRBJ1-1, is GAGVSQSPSNKVTEKGKDVELRCDPISGHTALYWYRQSLGQGLEFLIYFQGNSAPDKSGLPSDRFSAERTGGSVSTLTIQRTQQEDSAVYLCASTPGGSGTEAFFGQGTRLTVV.

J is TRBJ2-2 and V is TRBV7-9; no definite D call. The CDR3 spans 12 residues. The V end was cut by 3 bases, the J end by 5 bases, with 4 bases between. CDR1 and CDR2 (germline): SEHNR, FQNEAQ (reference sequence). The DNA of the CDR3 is TGTGCCAGCAGCTTCAGTACCGGGGAGCTGTTTTTT. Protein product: CASSFSTGELFF. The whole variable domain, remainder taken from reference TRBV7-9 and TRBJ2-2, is DTGVSQNPRHKITKRGQNVTFRCDPISEHNRLYWYRQTLGQGPEFLTYFQNEAQLEKSRLLSDRFSAERPKGSFSTLEIQRTEQGDSAMYLCASSFSTGELFFGEGSRLTVL.

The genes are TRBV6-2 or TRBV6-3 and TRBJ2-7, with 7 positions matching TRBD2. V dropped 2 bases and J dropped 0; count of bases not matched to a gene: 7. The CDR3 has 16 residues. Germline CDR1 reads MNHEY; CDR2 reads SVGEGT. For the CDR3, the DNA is TGTGCCAGCAGTTACGCCCAGCGGGATGGCTCCTACGAGCAGTACTTC. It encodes CASSYAQRDGSYEQYF.